This record covers a single TCR beta chain. Its antigen is unknown. The sample holds no much larger clone one base away, and base qualities are not on file. TCRbeta CDR3 regions were amplified from genomic DNA using the immunoSEQ Assay, a bias-controlled multiplex PCR. Processing in the source paper ran as follows. Within the assay, amplification of reference gene primers was used to estimate how many nucleated cells each sample contained. To quantify the absolute abundance of each unique TCRbeta CDR3 rearrangement, sequence reads were collapsed and filtered. For each sample, productive Simpson clonality was calculated by taking the square root of Simpson's diversity index across productive rearrangements. TCRdb re-hosts the immuneACCESS table, in-frame sequences only. Its copies lack some clones; in the studies checked, an unresolved V gene accounts for under half of them, and the cause for the rest is not known. The D gene and trimming were derived from the DNA, and the V and J assignments and clone size from that table. The sample records around 92,000 clones, about 83% of which are singletons. The leading ten clones occupy 25% of the sample.

This sample is drawn from a study of blood T cell repertoires in COVID-19 (dated by TCRdb to 2018 to 2021). In terms of the full investigation: Samples from collaborators originated in the United States, Italy and Spain and spanned both the acute and convalescent phases of COVID-19. The prospective study material was composed of cDNA or gDNA derived from T cells, B-cell-depleted T cells, or PBMCs. The dataset comprised deeply sampled blood TCRbeta repertoires from subjects exposed to, actively infected with, or recovered from COVID-19. The repertoires were made available in a free public database intended to serve as a resource for research on the immune response to SARS-CoV-2. The samples were drawn from the first 160 participants of the ongoing ImmuneRACE study and from more than 1,000 subjects provided by 6 global collaborators. The sample metadata nearly always contained a de-identified subject ID, COVID-19 status, age in years and sex. Where available, HLA class I and class II types were taken from metadata supplied by the sample provider and were not determined by assay-based typing.

Overall results and qualifications from the work: Clinical and demographic metadata were provided uncurated, with the amount varying by source and participant.

Collaborating institutions collected whole blood in K2EDTA tubes following their own protocols. For TCRbeta analysis, collaborators shipped samples as frozen whole blood, isolated PBMCs, or DNA extracted from either of those sample types. The germline V gene (reference sequence) supplies CDR1 SEHNR and CDR2 FQNEAQ. CDR3 length: 12 amino acids, cysteine to phenylalanine. The CDR3 DNA has 36 bases and is translated from base 1. V was cut back by 5 bases and J by 3 bases, leaving a gap of 6 bases between them. The chain is encoded by TRBV7-9 joined to TRBJ2-3, with the D gene too uncertain to name. The source of this sequence is a human donor in a cohort sampled during active COVID-19. Material for sequencing was peripheral blood. In nucleotide form, the sequence is TGTGCCAGCAGCCCATTTACAGATACGCAGTATTTT. The encoded protein is CASSPFTDTQYF. Reference TRBV7-9 and TRBJ2-3 genes cover what lies past the CDR3, so the full variable domain is DTGVSQNPRHKITKRGQNVTFRCDPISEHNRLYWYRQTLGQGPEFLTYFQNEAQLEKSRLLSDRFSAERPKGSFSTLEIQRTEQGDSAMYLCASSPFTDTQYFGPGTRLTVL.